The present TCR beta chain was sequenced within a study of T cells after somatic rescue of genetic block. This clone is a singleton in its sample. TCRdb keeps only in-frame clones here, not all; method: immunoSEQ multiplex PCR. The data show around 14,000 clones, with over 60% seen just once and around 28% held by the top ten. CDR1 and CDR2 (germline): SGHDT, YYEEEE. The trim removed 7 bases at V and 0 bases at J, leaving 10 bases unmatched. CDR3 size: 15 residues. V usage is TRBV5-6 and J usage is TRBJ2-7, with 7 positions matching TRBD1. Material for sequencing was peripheral blood mononuclear cells (PBMCs). This clonotype was sampled from a man between 18 and 29 years old. The CDR3 sequence: CASRLRDRHSYEQYF. In nucleotides, the CDR3 is TGTGCCAGCCGCCTCCGGGACAGACACTCCTACGAGCAGTACTTC.